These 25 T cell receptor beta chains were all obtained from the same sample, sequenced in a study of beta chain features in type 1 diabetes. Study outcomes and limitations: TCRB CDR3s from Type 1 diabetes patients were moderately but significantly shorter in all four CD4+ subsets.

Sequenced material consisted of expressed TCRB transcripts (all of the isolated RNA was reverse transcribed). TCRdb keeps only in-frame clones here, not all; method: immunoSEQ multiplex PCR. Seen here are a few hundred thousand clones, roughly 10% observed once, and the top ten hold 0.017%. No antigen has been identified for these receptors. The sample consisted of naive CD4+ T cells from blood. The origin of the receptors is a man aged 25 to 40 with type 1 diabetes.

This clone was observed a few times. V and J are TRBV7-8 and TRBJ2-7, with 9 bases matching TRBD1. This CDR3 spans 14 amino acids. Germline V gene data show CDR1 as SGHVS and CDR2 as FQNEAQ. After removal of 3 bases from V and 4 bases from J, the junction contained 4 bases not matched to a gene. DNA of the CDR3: TGTGCCAGCAGCTTCCGGGACAGGGTATACGAGCAGTACTTC. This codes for CASSFRDRVYEQYF.

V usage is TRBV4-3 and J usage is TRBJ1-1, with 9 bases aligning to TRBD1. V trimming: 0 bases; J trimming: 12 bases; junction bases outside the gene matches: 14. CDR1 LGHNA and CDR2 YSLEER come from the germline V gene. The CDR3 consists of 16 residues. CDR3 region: CASSQDREQGATATFF. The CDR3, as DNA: TGCGCCAGCAGCCAAGATAGGGAACAGGGGGCGACTGCAACTTTCTTT.

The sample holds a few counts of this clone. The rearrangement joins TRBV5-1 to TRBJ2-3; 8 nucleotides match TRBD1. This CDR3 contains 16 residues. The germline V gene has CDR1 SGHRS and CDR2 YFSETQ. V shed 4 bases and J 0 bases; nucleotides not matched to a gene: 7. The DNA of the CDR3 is TGCGCCAGCAGCAAAGCGGACAGGGCAAGCACAGATACGCAGTATTTT. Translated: CASSKADRASTDTQYF. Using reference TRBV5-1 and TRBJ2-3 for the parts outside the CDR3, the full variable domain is KAGVTQTPRYLIKTRGQQVTLSCSPISGHRSVSWYQQTPGQGLQFLFEYFSETQRNKGNFPGRFSGRQFSNSRSEMNVSTLELGDSALYLCASSKADRASTDTQYFGPGTRLTVL.

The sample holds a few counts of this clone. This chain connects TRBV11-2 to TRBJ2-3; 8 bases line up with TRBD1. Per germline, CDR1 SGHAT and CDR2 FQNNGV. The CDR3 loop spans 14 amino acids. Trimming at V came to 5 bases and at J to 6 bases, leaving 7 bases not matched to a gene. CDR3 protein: CASSRRQGSDTQYF. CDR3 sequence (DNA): TGTGCCAGCAGCCGCCGACAGGGGTCCGATACGCAGTATTTT.

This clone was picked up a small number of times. The CDR3: CASSGAIQETQYF. The CDR3 DNA follows: TGCGCCAGTAGCGGGGCGATACAAGAGACCCAGTACTTC. The chain links TRBV4-1 to TRBJ2-5; 8 nucleotides line up with TRBD2. The V gene's germline CDR1 is MGHRA and CDR2 YSYEKL. The V gene end was trimmed by 9 bases and the J gene end by 2 bases; junction bases not matched to a gene: 5. This CDR3 spans 13 amino acids.

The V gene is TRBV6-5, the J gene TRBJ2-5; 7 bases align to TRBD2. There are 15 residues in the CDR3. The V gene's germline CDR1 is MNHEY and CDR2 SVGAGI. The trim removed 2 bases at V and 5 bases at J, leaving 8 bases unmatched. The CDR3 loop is CASSYLGLVTETQYF. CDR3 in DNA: TGTGCCAGCAGTTACCTCGGACTAGTCACGGAGACCCAGTACTTC.

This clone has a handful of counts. The CDR3 protein is CASSPQDRGFLMNTEAFF. The CDR3 nucleotides read TGTGCCAGCTCACCTCAGGACAGGGGGTTCCTCATGAACACTGAAGCTTTCTTT. V and J are TRBV18 and TRBJ1-1, with 10 bases matching TRBD1. CDR3 size: 18 residues. Trimming cost V 3 bases and J 0 bases; bases outside gene matches: 10. Looked up from germline, CDR1 is KGHSH and CDR2 is LQKENI.

The CDR3 DNA follows: TGTGCCAGCAGCGTAGATCCCGGAACTCAGGGGATGAACACTGAAGCTTTCTTT. Translation gives CASSVDPGTQGMNTEAFF. This chain joins TRBV9 and TRBJ1-1; tentative D call: TRBD1 (6 bases). V was pared by 0 bases and J by 0 bases, with 18 bases between. Germline CDR1 SGDLS, CDR2 YYNGEE. This CDR3 spans 18 amino acids.

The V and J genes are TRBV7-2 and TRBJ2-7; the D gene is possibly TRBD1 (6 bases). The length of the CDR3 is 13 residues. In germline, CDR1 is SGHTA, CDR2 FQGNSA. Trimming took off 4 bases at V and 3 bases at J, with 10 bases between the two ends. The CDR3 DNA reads TGTGCCAGCAGCTACTCAGGGGTCTACGAGCAGTACTTC. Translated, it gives CASSYSGVYEQYF.

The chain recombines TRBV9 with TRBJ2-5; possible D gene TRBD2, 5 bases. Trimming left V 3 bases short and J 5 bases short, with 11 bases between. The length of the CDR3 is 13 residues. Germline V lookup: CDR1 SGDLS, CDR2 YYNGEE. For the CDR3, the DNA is TGTGCCAGCAGCGCCTTCGGGAAGGAGACCCAGTACTTC. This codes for CASSAFGKETQYF. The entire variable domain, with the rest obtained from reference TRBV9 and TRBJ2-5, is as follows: DSGVTQTPKHLITATGQRVTLRCSPRSGDLSVYWYQQSLDQGLQFLIQYYNGEERAKGNILERFSAQQFPDLHSELNLSSLELGDSALYFCASSAFGKETQYFGPGTRLLVL.

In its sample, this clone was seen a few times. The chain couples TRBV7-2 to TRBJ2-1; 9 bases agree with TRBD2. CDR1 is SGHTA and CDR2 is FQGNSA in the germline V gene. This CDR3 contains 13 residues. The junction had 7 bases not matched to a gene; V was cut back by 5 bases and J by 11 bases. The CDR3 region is CASSTGTSMKQFF. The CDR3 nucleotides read TGTGCCAGCAGCACCGGGACTAGCATGAAGCAGTTCTTC. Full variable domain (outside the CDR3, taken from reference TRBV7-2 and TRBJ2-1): GAGVSQSPSNKVTEKGKDVELRCDPISGHTALYWYRQSLGQGLEFLIYFQGNSAPDKSGLPSDRFSAERTGGSVSTLTIQRTQQEDSAVYLCASSTGTSMKQFFGPGTRLTVL.

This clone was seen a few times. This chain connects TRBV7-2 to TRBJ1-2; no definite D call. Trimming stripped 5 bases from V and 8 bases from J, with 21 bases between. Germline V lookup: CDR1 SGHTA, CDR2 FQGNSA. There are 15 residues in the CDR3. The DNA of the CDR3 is TGTGCCAGCAGCCTGGGCCGGGAGCATGTTGGGGGCTACACCTTC. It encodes CASSLGREHVGGYTF.

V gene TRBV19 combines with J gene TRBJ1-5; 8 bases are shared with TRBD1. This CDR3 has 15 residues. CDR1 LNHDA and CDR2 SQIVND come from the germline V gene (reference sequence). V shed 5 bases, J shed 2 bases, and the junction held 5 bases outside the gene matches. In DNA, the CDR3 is TGTGCCAGTAGTTTCGGACAGGGCGGCAATCAGCCCCAGCATTTT. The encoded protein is CASSFGQGGNQPQHF.

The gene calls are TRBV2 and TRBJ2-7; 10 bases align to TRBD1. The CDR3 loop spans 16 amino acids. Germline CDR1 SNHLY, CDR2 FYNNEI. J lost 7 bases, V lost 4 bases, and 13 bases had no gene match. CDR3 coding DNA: TGTGCCAGCAGTGTCTTTCGGGACAGGGGATCCGGTGAGCAGTACTTC. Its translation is CASSVFRDRGSGEQYF.

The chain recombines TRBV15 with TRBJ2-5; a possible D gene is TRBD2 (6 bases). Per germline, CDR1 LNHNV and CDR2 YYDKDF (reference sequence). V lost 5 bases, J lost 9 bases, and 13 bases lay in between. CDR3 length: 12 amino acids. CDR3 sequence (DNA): TGTGCCACCAGCGGGGGGAGAAAGGCCCAGTACTTC. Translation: CATSGGRKAQYF.

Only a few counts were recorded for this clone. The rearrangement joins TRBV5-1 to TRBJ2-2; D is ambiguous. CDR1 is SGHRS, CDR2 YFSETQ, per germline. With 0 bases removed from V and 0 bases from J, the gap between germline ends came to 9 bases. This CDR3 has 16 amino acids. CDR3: CASSLADWANTGELFF. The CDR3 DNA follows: TGCGCCAGCAGCTTGGCCGACTGGGCGAACACCGGGGAGCTGTTTTTT.

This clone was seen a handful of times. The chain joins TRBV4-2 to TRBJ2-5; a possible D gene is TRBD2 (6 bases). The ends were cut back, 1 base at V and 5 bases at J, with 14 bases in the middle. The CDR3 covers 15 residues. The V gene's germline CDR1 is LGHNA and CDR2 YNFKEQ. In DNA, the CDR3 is TGTGCCAGCAGCCAAGTTCAGGGAGGCGGGGAGACCCAGTACTTC. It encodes CASSQVQGGGETQYF.

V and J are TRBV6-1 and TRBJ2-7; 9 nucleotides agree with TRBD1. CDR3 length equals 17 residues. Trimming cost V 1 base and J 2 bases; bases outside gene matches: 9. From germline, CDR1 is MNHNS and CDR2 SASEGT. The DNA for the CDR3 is TGTGCCAGCAGTGAAGTATTACAGGGGGCGATCCCCTACGAGCAGTACTTC. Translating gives CASSEVLQGAIPYEQYF.

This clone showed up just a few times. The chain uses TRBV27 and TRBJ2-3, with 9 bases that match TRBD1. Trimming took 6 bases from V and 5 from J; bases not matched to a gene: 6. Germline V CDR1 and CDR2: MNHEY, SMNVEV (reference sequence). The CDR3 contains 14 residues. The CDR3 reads CASRRRQGGDTQYF. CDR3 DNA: TGTGCCAGCAGGCGAAGACAGGGGGGAGATACGCAGTATTTT.

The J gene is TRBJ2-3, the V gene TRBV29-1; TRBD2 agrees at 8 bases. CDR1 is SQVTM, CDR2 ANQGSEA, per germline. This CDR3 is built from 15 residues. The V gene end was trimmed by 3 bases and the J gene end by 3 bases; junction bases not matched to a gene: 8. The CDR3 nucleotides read TGCAGCGTTGATGAGGGCGGGGGGAGGACAGATACGCAGTATTTT. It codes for CSVDEGGGRTDTQYF.

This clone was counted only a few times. The CDR3 DNA follows: TGTGCCAGCAGTTCACCGCAGGGTCTGAACACTGAAGCTTTCTTT. As protein: CASSSPQGLNTEAFF. This rearrangement joins TRBV28 to TRBJ1-1; possible D gene TRBD1, 5 bases. CDR1 and CDR2 (germline): MDHEN, SYDVKM. The CDR3 extends over 15 amino acids. Trimming pared 4 bases from V and 0 bases from J, leaving 12 bases between.

Written as DNA, the CDR3 is TGTGCCAGCAGAACACAGGGGGCGGTTGGCTACACCTTC. Encoded protein: CASRTQGAVGYTF. The chain carries TRBV6-5 and TRBJ1-2, with 9 bases aligning to TRBD1. Trimming at V came to 6 bases and at J to 7 bases, leaving 6 bases not matched to a gene. Germline assignment: CDR1 MNHEY and CDR2 SVGAGI. The CDR3 contains 13 residues.

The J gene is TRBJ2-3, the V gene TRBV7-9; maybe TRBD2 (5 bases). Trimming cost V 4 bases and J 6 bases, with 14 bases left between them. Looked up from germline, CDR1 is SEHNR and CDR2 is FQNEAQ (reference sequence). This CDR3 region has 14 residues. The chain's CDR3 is CASSSLTGVDTQYF. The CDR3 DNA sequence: TGTGCCAGCAGCTCCCTCACCGGGGTGGATACGCAGTATTTT.

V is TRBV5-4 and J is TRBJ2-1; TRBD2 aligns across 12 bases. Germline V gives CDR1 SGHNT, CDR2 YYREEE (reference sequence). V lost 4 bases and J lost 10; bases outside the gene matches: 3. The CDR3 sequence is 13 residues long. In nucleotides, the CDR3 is TGTGCCAGCAGCCCCGGGACTAGCGGGGAGCAGTTCTTC. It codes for CASSPGTSGEQFF.

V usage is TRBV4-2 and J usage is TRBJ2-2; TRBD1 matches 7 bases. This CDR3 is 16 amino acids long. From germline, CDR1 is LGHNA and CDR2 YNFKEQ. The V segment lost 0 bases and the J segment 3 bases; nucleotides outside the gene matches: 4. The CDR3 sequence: CASSQDPQGDTGELFF. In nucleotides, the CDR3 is TGTGCCAGCAGCCAAGATCCCCAGGGGGACACCGGGGAGCTGTTTTTT.